The sequence of this TCR beta chain was determined in a study of early T cells in non-severe SARS-CoV-2 infection. Overall study: Alpha and beta chains were unpaired, from unsorted whole-blood bulk RNA. Study outcomes and limitations: The study's VDJdb matching favored anti-spike CD8 responses and missed private and CD4 specificities.

There are 14 residues in the CDR3. Trimming took 5 bases from V and 6 from J; bases not matched to a gene: 12. The V gene's germline CDR1 is DFQATT and CDR2 SNEGSKA (reference sequence). Comment on this clonotype: Its antigen is not identified.

Individual cDNA molecules were tagged with unique molecular identifiers. MiXCR was run by TCRdb on the 5' RACE reads, yielding one entry per CDR3 protein. In the table there are 40,000 to 55,000 distinct CDR3 sequences, 7.7% of which are singletons. The rearrangement uses TRBV20-1 and TRBJ2-7; 8 bases agree with TRBD1. Sequenced: whole blood. This clonotype was obtained from an adult who was a healthcare worker with PCR-confirmed SARS-CoV-2 infection or an uninfected control (not recorded which). The CDR3 here is CSAGTGQGGREQYF. CDR3 DNA sequence: TGCAGTGCTGGAACCGGACAGGGAGGACGCGAGCAGTACTTC.